The entry below gives a single TCR beta chain sequence along with its context. Its matching antigen is unknown. In the original analysis: Using the CDR3 differences seen across clinicopathological groups, the authors built a distant-metastasis classifier for papillary thyroid cancer, which was meant to discriminate distant-metastatic patients. With MiXCR, TCRdb called clones anew from the PCR reads. Clone size and V and J calls follow TCRdb, not the original study. The sample yields tens of thousands of clones, under 25% seen once. The CDR3 totals 14 residues. Per germline, CDR1 SGHNT and CDR2 YYREEE (reference sequence). J gave up 2 bases and V 3 bases, and 4 bases lay outside the gene matches. Patients had received no treatment of any kind before thyroid surgery. The data derive from a study of metastatic and nonmetastatic thyroid tumors. Study at large: Patients with malignant and benign thyroid disease provided blood and tumor or nodule tissue, whose repertoires were compared.

Findings of the study overall: Malignant thyroid tumors reportedly had TCR beta diversity that was significantly higher than in benign nodules, in blood and tumor.

This TCR came from a female donor with papillary thyroid cancer or a benign thyroid nodule (not recorded which). Some clones in this sample may be carry-over from other donors' samples. The sequenced sample was blood. The chain carries TRBV5-4 and TRBJ2-5, with 7 bases identical to TRBD2. In nucleotides, the CDR3 is TGTGCCAGCAGCTACGGTAGCGGGCAAGAGACCCAGTACTTC. Amino acids: CASSYGSGQETQYF.